Each of the 8 T cell receptor beta chains below was sequenced from the same sample in a study of vaccination and CD4 T cells after COVID-19. Their recognized antigens are unknown. Oncomine TCR Beta short-read sequencing was applied to DNA from cultured CD4+ T cells. TCRdb reanalysed the PCR reads using MiXCR and keeps one entry per CDR3 protein. The table includes about 15,000 distinct CDR3 sequences, nearly 80% detected once. The treatment denotes: roughly 10-day PBMC culture with coronavirus spike peptide pools or control peptides (ViraFEST assay). This sample comprised CD4+ T cells from blood, cultured in vitro, obtained after SARS-CoV-2 vaccination. All receptors derive from a human donor who received a COVID-19 vaccine.

The V call is TRBV19, the J call TRBJ1-5; no clear D gene. The CDR3 sequence is 13 residues long. Between the trimmed V and J ends, which lost 3 bases and 5 bases, there was a span of 8 bases. CDR1 LNHDA and CDR2 SQIVND come from the germline V gene (reference sequence). CDR3 region: CASSINGYQPQHF. CDR3 DNA sequence: TGTGCCAGTAGTATCAACGGGTATCAGCCCCAGCATTTT.

The CDR3: CASSLEGDFNSNQPQHF. Written as DNA, the CDR3 is TGTGCCAGCAGTTTAGAGGGGGACTTCAATAGCAATCAGCCCCAGCATTTT. The V call is TRBV28, the J call TRBJ1-5; tentatively, D is TRBD1 (6 bases). V was trimmed by 2 bases and J by 0 bases, leaving 14 bases between them. The CDR3 has 17 amino acids. Germline V CDR1 and CDR2: MDHEN, SYDVKM.

The chain couples TRBV7-2 to TRBJ2-7; D is ambiguous. This CDR3 spans 14 amino acids. V was clipped by 1 base and J by 0 bases, with 7 bases between them. Germline lookup yields CDR1 SGHTA and CDR2 FQGNSA. The CDR3 is CASSLDNGSYEQYF. In nucleotides, the CDR3 is TGTGCCAGCAGCTTAGATAACGGCTCCTACGAGCAGTACTTC.

This clonotype showed up just a few times. V gene TRBV10-3 combines with J gene TRBJ2-2, with a tentative D call TRBD1 (5 bases). V lost 5 bases and J 5 bases, leaving 12 bases between the germline ends. In germline, CDR1 is ENHRY, CDR2 SYGVKD. The CDR3 is 14 residues long. CDR3 amino acids: CAISRTRTTGELFF. The CDR3 DNA is TGTGCCATCAGTCGGACACGTACGACCGGGGAGCTGTTTTTT.

A few counts support this clonotype. This chain links TRBV7-2 with TRBJ1-2; possible D gene TRBD1, 5 bases. Germline V gene lookup returns CDR1 SGHTA and CDR2 FQGNSA. This CDR3 contains 14 residues. V was clipped by 4 bases and J by 5 bases, with 14 bases between them. Here the CDR3 reads CASSSPQGLYGYTF. CDR3 DNA: TGTGCCAGCAGCTCCCCCCAGGGTCTATATGGCTACACCTTC.

The chain couples TRBV19 to TRBJ2-3, with 12 bases lining up with TRBD2. Looked up from germline, CDR1 is LNHDA and CDR2 is SQIVND (reference sequence). Trimming cost V 1 base and J 8 bases; bases outside gene matches: 10. The CDR3 is 17 residues long. This CDR3 is CASSIGDLAGGPGTQYF. In nucleotides, the CDR3 is TGTGCCAGTAGTATAGGGGACCTAGCGGGGGGGCCGGGTACGCAGTATTTT.

This clonotype has a single count. The chain joins TRBV6-1 to TRBJ2-7; 12 bases match TRBD2. J gave up 6 bases and V 7 bases, and 10 bases lay outside the gene matches. Germline V gives CDR1 MNHNS, CDR2 SASEGT. This CDR3 contains 15 residues. The CDR3 DNA follows: TGTGCCAGCACCCCTAGCGGGGGGGCGGACTTCGAGCAGTACTTC. Amino acid sequence: CASTPSGGADFEQYF.

The V call is TRBV2, the J call TRBJ2-5, with D perhaps matching TRBD2 (6 bases). The CDR3 contains 16 residues. With 7 bases removed from V and 0 bases from J, the gap between germline ends came to 18 bases. CDR1 and CDR2 (germline): SNHLY, FYNNEI. In nucleotides, the CDR3 is TGTGCCAGCAAGTCACTAGCCCTAGAGAACCAAGAGACCCAGTACTTC. Amino acids: CASKSLALENQETQYF.